This T cell receptor (beta chain) was recovered during a study of tissue T cells after allogeneic stem cell transplantation (dated by TCRdb to between 2020 and 2023). For context, the study as a whole: The study profiled TCR beta repertoires in many tissues obtained from research autopsies of patients with and without GVHD, and also in mouse models of GVHD. The human arm was a prospective observational study without blinding or randomization. The full study reports these points: Which tissue TCRs were alloreactive or antigen-specific was not determined in the study, and some clones might have been persisting host cells. Not many T cell clones showed up in more than one patient, yet clustering based on motifs uncovered repertoire signatures that were shared across patients in a tissue-specific way. In both patients and mice, T cells from blood and spleen picked up only a limited part of the TCR repertoire that was detected in tissues. Within patients, how anatomically similar the tissues were was a key factor in shaping TCR repertoire composition, regardless of disease or transplant status. The patient cohort was small and varied clinically, and sampling depth was recognized as a limitation.

The time point label for this specimen denotes: mouse harvest day 7 after allogeneic transplant. Mouse grafts combined 10^7 T-cell-depleted bone marrow cells with 10^6 splenic CD5+ T cells, given via tail vein injection. A major MHC-mismatch B6 (H2b) into BALB/c (H2d) model was used to model mouse GVHD, and tissues were profiled at day 7 or 14. On day 7 or 14 post-transplant, mouse tissues and retro-orbital blood were harvested with separate sterile tools for each animal, and livers were flushed beforehand. Before genomic DNA isolation with the DNeasy Blood & Tissue Kit, mouse tissues were minced with razor blades in buffered saline. Library construction relied on the immunoSEQ multiplex PCR assay. TCRbeta CDR3 sequencing was performed at survey depth by Adaptive Biotechnologies, and CDR3 sequences, V/J genes, productive frequency and template counts were reported. Amplification of TCR beta CDR3 regions was performed from genomic DNA rather than from RNA. The authors processed their data as follows. Pairwise repertoire overlap between tissues was quantified with Jensen-Shannon divergence, where 1 means complete divergence and 0 identical. Tissues were clustered by single-linkage agglomerative hierarchical clustering of pairwise JSD values and displayed as dendrograms. GLIPH2 was run on all patient samples with simulation_depth 1000, kmer_min_depth 3, cdr3_length_cutoff 8, keeping groups with more than two unique CDR3s. A standardized tissue-overlap score extrapolated Jaccard GLIPH-group overlap across patients to a standard repertoire size of 1000 clones. Associations of diversity with clinical or experimental variables used linear mixed-effect models with tissue fixed effects and individual random effects. TCRdb stores this immuneACCESS table with in-frame sequences only. Part of the clones is absent; in the studies checked, under half of the shortfall reflects unresolved V genes, and no reason is known for the rest. V and J calls and clone size are copied from that table; D and trimming were computed from the DNA. The sample has about 8,200 clones on record, under 50% of them singletons. The ten top clones hold 7.5% to 9.5% of the sample.

This clone was counted between two and nine times. The target of this receptor is not known. Being a mouse receptor, it is described with mouse gene labels and germline sequences. The read terminates 1 residue before the CDR3 end, so the remaining end is supplied by the germline J gene. From the cysteine through the phenylalanine, the CDR3 covers 13 amino acids. Sequencing covers 36 bases of the CDR3, shown here with the frame starting at base 1. CDR1 and CDR2, looked up from the germline V gene (reference sequence), are SNHLY and FYNGKV. V is pared back by 6 bases and J by 5 bases, with 10 bases lying between the germline termini.

The material sequenced was gut tissue. The sequence came from a female BALB/c mouse given C57BL/6 T cells with graft-versus-host disease after an allogeneic hematopoietic cell transplant. The rearrangement combines TRBV3 with TRBJ1-4, with TRBD1 as a weak D call on 6 bases. The CDR3 sequence is CASRRTVNERLFF. CDR3 DNA (partial): TGTGCCAGCAGGCGGACAGTGAACGAAAGATTATTT.